This TCR beta chain was identified during a study of regulatory T cells (dated by TCRdb to the late 2010s). Study-level background: The study compared T-cell receptor beta repertoires of sorted regulatory, conventional CD4+ and CD8+ T cells between CD3G-deficient patients and healthy controls. Study-wide conclusions, independent of this receptor: Hydrophobic residues at CDR3 positions 6 and 7 were enriched in conventional CD4+ T cells from CD3G-deficient patients, which suggests more self-reactive specificities. In patients, repertoires had restricted unique TRB V-J pairs and skewed V and J gene usage, with regulatory T cells showing the most marked changes.

In regard to this clone: The antigen it binds to is not known. Base qualities are not provided; no much larger clone lies one nucleotide away.

Evidence of autoimmunity was present in all CD3G-deficient patients, and the autoimmunity was more severe in two of the patients. Patients were tested at ages ranging from 2 to 39 years, and reduced naive and increased memory CD4+ and CD8+ T-cell proportions were found in the patients. CD4+ cells were FACS-sorted into CD25-high CD127-low regulatory T cells and CD25-low CD127-high conventional CD4+ T cells. The patient group comprised roughly 6 individuals with CD3G deficiency. Patient samples and clinical data came from an international physician network spanning the United States, Europe and Asia. Peripheral blood mononuclear cells were isolated by Ficoll density separation. Including cysteine and phenylalanine, the CDR3 has 15 amino acids. The DNA shown is the 45-base CDR3, in frame from base 1. CDR1 and CDR2 are drawn from the germline V gene: SGDLS, YYNGEE. Cut back by 0 bases and 0 bases, the V and J ends lie 8 bases apart.

The multiplex PCR used 52 forward TRBV primers and 13 reverse TRBJ primers, with assay-based and computational corrections for amplification bias. Within the immunoSEQ assay, multiplex PCR amplified rearranged TRB loci from genomic DNA. TRB amplicons were sequenced on an Illumina HiSeq platform. In the paper's pipeline: Raw sequences were error-filtered and aligned to reference gene sequences by custom algorithms and were subsequently analyzed with the immunoSEQ online tools. Frequencies of productive and nonproductive TRB rearrangements were assessed among unique sequences as well as among total sequences. Hydrophobicity and amino acid composition of residues 6 and 7 within the TRB CDR3 were used to estimate the potential for self-reactivity. Groups were compared by t tests, Mann-Whitney tests or two-way ANOVA performed in Prism software. TCRdb's version of the immuneACCESS table is confined to in-frame rearrangements and falls short of the full clone set. An unresolved V gene accounts for under half of the shortfall where checked; the remainder is of unknown origin. Clonal size and the V and J genes are those of that table, whereas D and trimming came from the DNA. The sample records 25,000 to 40,000 clones, approximately 93% of which are singletons. The ten largest clones represent over 0.8% of the sample.

The source is a child aged 2 to 10 with CD3G deficiency. Sequencing used conventional CD4+ T cells sorted from blood. The chain uses TRBV9 and TRBJ2-3; the D assignment is uncertain and may be TRBD1 or TRBD2, with 5 bases supporting each. The sequenced DNA: TGTGCCAGCAGCGTAGACGGGACCAGCACAGATACGCAGTATTTT. This sequence encodes CASSVDGTSTDTQYF.